This T cell receptor beta chain was profiled in a study of cytomegalovirus exposure and HLA in healthy donors. Study observations and caveats: A later analysis found that most CMV-associated TCR beta chains appeared HLA-restricted.

The donors (healthy individuals) were bone marrow donors. Whereas donors were nominally healthy upon sampling, unrecorded immune exposures were probable. As for this clone: No antigen is known for it.

PCR employed 60 Vbeta and 13 Jbeta primers. TCRdb's table, derived via immunoSEQ multiplex PCR, lists solely in-frame clones and lacks some. The repertoire holds fewer than 200,000 clones, with almost 85% as singletons. The germline gives CDR1 SGHDN, CDR2 FVKESK. This CDR3 spans 17 amino acids. J was trimmed by 1 base and V by 2 bases; bases with no gene match: 9. The sequence came from a man between 25 and 39 years old in good health and CMV-seronegative. The material sequenced was PBMCs. V and J are TRBV14 and TRBJ1-1; 8 nucleotides match TRBD1. The CDR3 nucleotides are TGTGCCAGCAGCCAACCTGGACAGGGCTCCCCGAACACTGAAGCTTTCTTT. This sequence encodes CASSQPGQGSPNTEAFF.